A single T cell receptor beta chain is shown here with its context. What it recognizes is unknown. This specimen belongs to a study of STAT5B mutations in CD4+ large granular lymphocyte leukemia. Study information: Among healthy donors, a particular HLA allele went with more CDR3 'QG' motifs. Study-level results: Patient CD4-sorted repertoires stayed more clonal than healthy ones after leukemic-clone removal.

Sequenced by immunoSEQ multiplex PCR; TCRdb stores in-frame clones only, minus some. The table shows roughly 34,000 clones, with over 60% occurring only once. The V segment lost 7 bases and the J segment 9 bases; nucleotides outside the gene matches: 13. The CDR3 consists of 15 residues. Germline CDR1 reads MRHNA; CDR2 reads SNTAGT. The source material was CD4+ T cells from blood buffy coats. This rearrangement joins TRBV6-4 to TRBJ2-1, with TRBD2 identical over 9 bases. This clonotype was obtained from a human donor in good health. The CDR3 loop reads CASTKQAGGVGEQFF. The CDR3 nucleotides are TGTGCCAGCACCAAGCAAGCGGGAGGAGTTGGTGAGCAGTTCTTC.